This entry lists 20 T cell receptor beta chains sequenced from one sample in a study of T-cell reconstitution after alpha-beta-depleted transplantation in children. The TCRbeta library was prepared with unique molecular identifiers. TCRdb re-called the PCR reads through MiXCR, storing one row per CDR3 protein. The table records hundreds of thousands of distinct CDR3 sequences, roughly 25% of them present only once. The sequences come from PBMCs, mostly from graft donor cells, collected 360 days after TCRalphabeta/CD19-depleted stem cell transplant. These receptors originate from a female patient aged 2 to 10 who had a stem cell transplant for congenital amegakaryocytic thrombocytopenia, so the T cells may come from the graft donor.

The V gene is TRBV11-1, the J gene TRBJ2-7, with 14 bases lining up with TRBD2. Germline CDR1 reads SGHAT; CDR2 reads FQDESV (reference sequence). The trim removed 5 bases at V and 2 bases at J, leaving 20 bases unmatched. This CDR3 spans 21 amino acids. The CDR3 spells CASSEGGLKWTSGRTPYEQYF. The CDR3, as DNA: TGTGCCAGCAGCGAAGGTGGGCTCAAATGGACTAGCGGGAGGACTCCCTACGAGCAGTACTTC.

A few counts support this clonotype. V and J are TRBV29-1 and TRBJ2-1; D is perhaps TRBD1 (6 bases). The CDR3 is 14 amino acids. CDR1 is SQVTM and CDR2 is ANQGSEA in the germline V gene. V was trimmed by 4 bases and J by 0 bases, leaving 10 bases between them. The CDR3 coding sequence is TGCAGCGTTGGGGGGCAGAACTCCTACAATGAGCAGTTCTTC. Encoded protein: CSVGGQNSYNEQFF.

This clonotype was seen a handful of times. The chain joins TRBV10-3 to TRBJ2-1, with 9 positions matching TRBD2. CDR3 length: 16 amino acids. V was pared by 2 bases and J by 6 bases, with 8 bases of the junction left unmatched. Germline CDR1 ENHRY, CDR2 SYGVKD. In DNA, the CDR3 is TGTGCCATCAGTGAGGAGCTGCGCGGGGGGGTCAATGAGCAGTTCTTC. Translation: CAISEELRGGVNEQFF.

This clonotype has at least ten counts. The chain is built from TRBV20-1 and TRBJ1-1; D gene ambiguous. Germline V gene data show CDR1 as DFQATT and CDR2 as SNEGSKA (reference sequence). The CDR3 is 14 residues long. V lost 0 bases, J lost 6 bases, and 14 bases lay in between. CDR3 DNA: TGCAGTGCTAGAGATCCCGGCAGTAGGGCTGAAGCTTTCTTT. The encoded protein is CSARDPGSRAEAFF.

This clonotype occurred a few times. The chain combines TRBV9 with TRBJ1-2; 7 positions agree with TRBD1. The V and J ends lost 9 bases and 0 bases, in that order; junction bases with no gene match: 2. This CDR3 comprises 12 residues. Germline CDR1 SGDLS, CDR2 YYNGEE. The CDR3 DNA reads as TGTGCCACTACAGGGGCTAACTATGGCTACACCTTC. It translates to CATTGANYGYTF.

This chain uses TRBV28 with TRBJ2-7; D is unresolved. The CDR3 extends over 12 amino acids. The V gene lost 5 bases and the J gene lost 5 bases, with 10 bases spanning the gap. The germline V gene encodes CDR1 MDHEN and CDR2 SYDVKM. CDR3 nucleotide sequence: TGTGCCAGCAGTCCCCCGATGGACGAGCAGTACTTC. This gives the protein CASSPPMDEQYF.

The genes are TRBV28 and TRBJ1-5; D gene unclear. Germline loops: CDR1 MDHEN, CDR2 SYDVKM. The CDR3 has 15 amino acids. Trimming removed 4 bases at V and 0 bases at J, with 10 bases between. The CDR3 bases are TGTGCCAGCAGTTCCAAGGACTCTAGCAATCAGCCCCAGCATTTT. Translation gives CASSSKDSSNQPQHF.

The rearrangement uses TRBV29-1 and TRBJ2-5; TRBD2 might be the D (6 bases). Deletions cut 3 bases from V and 1 base from J, with 9 bases between. The CDR3 length is 13 residues. Germline CDR1 reads SQVTM; CDR2 reads ANQGSEA. CDR3 coding DNA: TGCAGCGTTGACGTGGGAGGCCAAGAGACCCAGTACTTC. It encodes CSVDVGGQETQYF. The variable domain in full, completed from reference TRBV29-1 and TRBJ2-5, reads SAVISQKPSRDICQRGTSLTIQCQVDSQVTMMFWYRQQPGQSLTLIATANQGSEATYESGFVIDKFPISRPNLTFSTLTVSNMSPEDSSIYLCSVDVGGQETQYFGPGTRLLVL.

This clonotype was observed many times. This chain connects TRBV12-3 or TRBV12-4 to TRBJ2-5; the D is unclear. The CDR3 has 12 residues. Deletions cut 3 bases from V and 5 bases from J, with 7 bases between. The CDR3 nucleotides are TGTGCCAGCAGTTTTTGGGCGGAGACCCAGTACTTC. Its protein is CASSFWAETQYF.

This clonotype has only a few counts. The V call is TRBV27, the J call TRBJ2-3; 13 nucleotides match TRBD2. The length of the CDR3 is 18 residues. Germline CDR1 MNHEY, CDR2 SMNVEV (reference sequence). The ends lost 5 bases at V and 2 bases at J; junction bases unmatched: 10. CDR3 coding DNA: TGTGCCAGCAGTCCATTGGGACTAGCGGGGCCTATCACAGATACGCAGTATTTT. Translated: CASSPLGLAGPITDTQYF.

This sequence joins TRBV6-1 and TRBJ2-7; 9 bases line up with TRBD1. The J segment lost 4 bases and the V segment lost 2 bases, leaving 6 bases of the junction unmatched. This CDR3 comprises 15 residues. CDR1 and CDR2 from the germline V gene are MNHNS and SASEGT. The CDR3, as DNA: TGTGCCAGCAGTGAACCGGGACAGGGAGATTACGAGCAGTACTTC. Protein sequence: CASSEPGQGDYEQYF.

The chain employs TRBV29-1 and TRBJ1-3, with 7 positions matching TRBD1. Germline V CDR1 and CDR2: SQVTM, ANQGSEA. This CDR3 is built from 12 residues. The V gene end was trimmed by 7 bases and the J gene end by 4 bases; junction bases not matched to a gene: 4. CDR3 coding DNA: TGCAGCGCCCGACAGGGCGGAAACACCATATATTTT. Amino acids: CSARQGGNTIYF.

This clonotype has a count of ten or more. The chain couples TRBV12-3 or TRBV12-4 to TRBJ1-2, with 7 bases fitting TRBD1. The CDR3 sequence is 14 residues long. V shed 5 bases and J 8 bases; nucleotides not matched to a gene: 11. CDR3 loop: CASSLEQGLMGYTF. CDR3 nucleotides: TGTGCCAGCAGTCTGGAACAGGGGCTCATGGGCTACACCTTC.

V and J are TRBV7-2 and TRBJ1-2; D uncertain. CDR3 length: 14 residues. The V end was cut by 1 base, the J end by 5 bases, with 11 bases between. Germline CDR1 SGHTA, CDR2 FQGNSA. CDR3 sequence (DNA): TGTGCCAGCAGCTTAGTGGTATCAAAGTATGGCTACACCTTC. Its protein product is CASSLVVSKYGYTF.

DNA for the CDR3: TGCAGTGCTAGGCACCGGGAGCGGGGGGGCCGGAATGAGCAGTTCTTC. It encodes CSARHRERGGRNEQFF. The chain joins TRBV20-1 to TRBJ2-1; 10 nucleotides match TRBD2. The CDR3 extends over 16 amino acids. Germline assignment: CDR1 DFQATT and CDR2 SNEGSKA (reference sequence). The V gene end was trimmed by 3 bases and the J gene end by 7 bases; junction bases not matched to a gene: 12.

This clonotype was seen more than once but under ten times. The chain carries TRBV6-2 or TRBV6-3 and TRBJ2-1; D gene unclear. In germline, CDR1 is MNHEY, CDR2 SVGEGT. The CDR3 runs to 11 residues. The germline V and J ends were trimmed by 3 bases and 8 bases, with 5 bases remaining between them. The CDR3 DNA sequence: TGTGCCAGCAGTTATTATTATGAGCAGTTCTTC. Translating gives CASSYYYEQFF.

There are a few counts of this clonotype. The V gene is TRBV4-2, the J gene TRBJ1-2, with TRBD1 matching 7 bases. V shed 0 bases and J 8 bases; nucleotides not matched to a gene: 6. The germline V gene encodes CDR1 LGHNA and CDR2 YNFKEQ. The CDR3 has 14 residues. DNA of the CDR3: TGTGCCAGCAGCCAAGATGTTACAGGGGAAGGCTACACCTTC. Residues: CASSQDVTGEGYTF.

Turning to this clonotype: It may be a read error: a sequence one base away is much more abundant. The chain joins TRBV5-1 to TRBJ2-7; perhaps TRBD1 as D (6 bases). Per germline, CDR1 SGHRS and CDR2 YFSETQ. The CDR3 loop spans 13 amino acids. The CDR3 protein is CASSSTQGYEEYF. The CDR3, as DNA: TGCGCCAGCAGCTCCACACAGGGATACGAGGAGTACTTC.

This clonotype was observed a few times. The gene calls are TRBV5-1 and TRBJ1-2; 10 nucleotides match TRBD1. This CDR3 contains 13 residues. J gave up 5 bases and V 5 bases, and 3 bases lay outside the gene matches. Germline assignment: CDR1 SGHRS and CDR2 YFSETQ. As DNA, the CDR3 is TGCGCCAGCAGACTGGGACAGGGGTATGGCTACACCTTC. This codes for CASRLGQGYGYTF.

This clonotype was picked up a small number of times. V and J are TRBV4-3 and TRBJ2-7, with 9 bases aligning to TRBD2. Trimming cost V 0 bases and J 4 bases; bases outside gene matches: 10. CDR3 length equals 17 residues. Germline loops: CDR1 LGHNA, CDR2 YSLEER. The CDR3 sequence is CASSQDRTSEKPYEQYF. DNA of the CDR3: TGCGCCAGCAGCCAAGATCGGACTAGCGAAAAACCTTACGAGCAGTACTTC.